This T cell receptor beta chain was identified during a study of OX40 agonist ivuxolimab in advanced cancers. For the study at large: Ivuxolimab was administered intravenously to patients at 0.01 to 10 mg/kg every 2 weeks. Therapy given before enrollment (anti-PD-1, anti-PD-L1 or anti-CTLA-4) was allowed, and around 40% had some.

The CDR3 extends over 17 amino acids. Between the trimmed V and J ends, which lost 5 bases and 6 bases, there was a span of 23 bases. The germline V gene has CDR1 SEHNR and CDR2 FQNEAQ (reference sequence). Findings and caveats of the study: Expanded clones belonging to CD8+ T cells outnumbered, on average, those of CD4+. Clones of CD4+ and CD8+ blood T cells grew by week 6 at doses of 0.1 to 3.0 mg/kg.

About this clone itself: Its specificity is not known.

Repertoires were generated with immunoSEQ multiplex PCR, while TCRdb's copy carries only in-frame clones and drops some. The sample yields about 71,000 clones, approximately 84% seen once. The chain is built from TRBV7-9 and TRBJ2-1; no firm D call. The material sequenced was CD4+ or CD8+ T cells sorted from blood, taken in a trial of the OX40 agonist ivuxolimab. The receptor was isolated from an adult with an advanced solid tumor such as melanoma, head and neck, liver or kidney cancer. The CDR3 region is CASSPPPRLGLVNEQFF. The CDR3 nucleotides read TGTGCCAGCAGCCCTCCCCCCCGGCTAGGATTAGTCAATGAGCAGTTCTTC.